This TCR beta chain was profiled in a study of cytomegalovirus exposure and HLA in healthy donors. Researchers ran the PCR with 60 Vbeta and 13 Jbeta primers. Profiled with immunoSEQ multiplex PCR; TCRdb holds only in-frame clones, not every one. The table has approximately 130,000 clones, around 77% seen once; the top ten hold roughly 1.2%. Details on this clone: The antigen remains unidentified.

Study conclusions and caveats: Cytomegalovirus association was assigned to about 150 TCR beta chains. The authors judged a highly shared variant cluster likely a sequencing artifact. Cytomegalovirus status was reportedly diagnosed by the classifier with high sensitivity and specificity. In a later analysis, specific HLA alleles were associated with over 15,000 TCR beta sequences at a 0.05 false discovery rate.

In germline, CDR1 is MNHEY, CDR2 SVGAGI. After removal of 6 bases from V and 7 bases from J, the junction contained 5 bases not matched to a gene. The CDR3 is made up of 13 amino acids. The chain recombines TRBV6-5 with TRBJ2-5; 10 bases fit TRBD1. The source material was PBMCs. The source is a man aged 45 to 65 in good health and CMV-seronegative. CDR3 nucleotides: TGTGCCAGCAGCCCAGGACAGGGGGGGACCCAGTACTTC. This gives the protein CASSPGQGGTQYF.